This is a list of T cell receptor beta chains from one sample in a study of shared clonotypes between healthy human individuals. Produced via immunoSEQ multiplex PCR; TCRdb's table is partial and in-frame only. The sample carries more than 2 million clones, over 85% recorded once. The sample comprised naive CD4+ T cells sorted from blood. The receptors derive from a man between 18 and 35 years old in good health. The CDR3 runs from the conserved cysteine through the conserved F or W. The D gene is left open where the match is weak. A row's size may be missing; if present it is once, few, many or a size class.

NA,TRBV27,NA,TRBJ2-2,TGTGCCAGCAGTCTCCGAGGGGGCGGGAGCTCCGGGGAGCTGTTTTTT,CASSLRGGGSSGELFF
TRBD1,TRBV10-3,NA,TRBJ2-7,TGTGCCATCAGTGAGCAAGACAGGGGCGGCTACGAGCAGTACTTC,CAISEQDRGGYEQYF
TRBD1,TRBV28,NA,TRBJ1-6,TGTGCCAGCACGGGGGCGGACAGGGGCGGATATAATTCACCCCTCCACTTT,CASTGADRGGYNSPLHF
NA,TRBV28,NA,TRBJ1-1,TGTGCCAGCAGTTTATCCCTGGGGCAGTACACTGAAGCTTTCTTT,CASSLSLGQYTEAFF
NA,TRBV27,once,TRBJ2-7,TGTGCCAGCAGTAAAGGGGGGGGCTCCTACGAGCAGTACTTC,CASSKGGGSYEQYF
TRBD2,TRBV14,NA,TRBJ2-7,TGTGCCAGCAGCCGGACTAGCGGGCGATCCTACGAGCAGTACTTC,CASSRTSGRSYEQYF
TRBD2,TRBV29-1,NA,TRBJ2-3,TGCAGCTCCCTTCGGGGGGCAGATACGCAGTATTTT,CSSLRGADTQYF
NA,TRBV7-2,NA,TRBJ1-1,TGTGCCAGCAGCAGGCCCCCGGGGACTGAAGCTTTCTTT,CASSRPPGTEAFF
NA,TRBV7-2,NA,TRBJ2-3,TGTGCCAGCAGCTTAGACGGGACTTTCAGCACAGATACGCAGTATTTT,CASSLDGTFSTDTQYF
NA,TRBV2,NA,TRBJ1-5,TGTGCCAGCAAGGTTGGCCAGTCTAGCAATCAGCCCCAGCATTTT,CASKVGQSSNQPQHF
NA,TRBV20-1,NA,TRBJ1-2,TGCAGTGCTAAGGCTCCCTATGGCTACACCTTC,CSAKAPYGYTF
TRBD2,TRBV9,NA,TRBJ2-2,TGTGCCAGCAGCGCCTCGACTAGCTTAAAATTCACCGGGGAGCTGTTTTTT,CASSASTSLKFTGELFF
NA,TRBV6-5,NA,TRBJ1-2,TGTGCCAGCAGTTCCCCCAGGGGTAACTATGGCTACACCTTC,CASSSPRGNYGYTF
NA,TRBV19,NA,TRBJ1-5,TGTGCCAGTACCCTGGGTAGCAATCAGCCCCAGCATTTT,CASTLGSNQPQHF
NA,TRBV10-2,NA,TRBJ2-7,TGCGCCAGCAGTGAGGGGGAGCCCTACGAGCAGTACTTC,CASSEGEPYEQYF
NA,TRBV7-2,NA,TRBJ2-3,TGTGCCAGCAGCTTAGGGGTAGCTGGGAACACAGATACGCAGTATTTT,CASSLGVAGNTDTQYF
NA,TRBV10-3,once,TRBJ2-7,TGTGCCATCAGTGCCGGGGGATCCACCTACGAGCAGTACTTC,CAISAGGSTYEQYF
TRBD1,TRBV25-1,NA,TRBJ2-7,TGTGCCAGCAGTGAACCCGGGACAGGGATATACGAGCAGTACTTC,CASSEPGTGIYEQYF
NA,TRBV14,NA,TRBJ1-2,TGTGCCAGCAGCCCCATCTACACAATTAGACGTGAGGGCTACACCTTC,CASSPIYTIRREGYTF
NA,TRBV30,NA,TRBJ1-6,TGTGCCTTTGACCAGGACTATACGAGCTCCTATAATTCACCCCTCCACTTT,CAFDQDYTSSYNSPLHF
TRBD2,TRBV11-2,NA,TRBJ2-7,TGTGCCAGCAGCTTAGATCCTAGCGGGAGCAGTTACGAGCAGTACTTC,CASSLDPSGSSYEQYF
NA,TRBV18,NA,TRBJ1-2,TGTGCCAGCTCACCACCGGGGACCCCCCCTAACTATGGCTACACCTTC,CASSPPGTPPNYGYTF
NA,TRBV4-3,NA,TRBJ2-6,TGCGCCAGCAGCCAAGATTCGGGATTCTCTGGGGCCAACGTCCTGACTTTC,CASSQDSGFSGANVLTF
NA,TRBV5-6,once,TRBJ1-3,TGTGCCAGCAGTTACTACGGCTCTGGAAACACCATATATTTT,CASSYYGSGNTIYF
NA,TRBV7-2,NA,TRBJ1-5,TGTGCCAGCAGCTTAATGTATGGTCAGCCCCAGCATTTT,CASSLMYGQPQHF
NA,TRBV9,NA,TRBJ1-5,TGTGCCAGCAGCCTTTCGGGGGTGAGCAATCAGCCCCAGCATTTT,CASSLSGVSNQPQHF
NA,TRBV25-1,NA,TRBJ1-2,TGTGCCAGCAGTGAATTGGGGGTAAAGGACTATGGCTACACCTTC,CASSELGVKDYGYTF
TRBD1,TRBV18,NA,TRBJ2-7,TGTGCCAGCTCACCACCAGTAAATCCGGGACAGGGAACCTACGAGCAGTACTTC,CASSPPVNPGQGTYEQYF
NA,TRBV5-6,NA,TRBJ2-3,TGTGCCAGCAGCTATGTGACAGATACGCAGTATTTT,CASSYVTDTQYF
TRBD1,TRBV2,NA,TRBJ2-7,TGTGCCGGAAAGACAGGGCCCGGCGGGCCGGCAGGTGTCGAGCAGTACTTC,CAGKTGPGGPAGVEQYF
NA,TRBV5-4,NA,TRBJ2-2,TGTGCCAGCAGCCTGACAGGCCCCAACACCGGGGAGCTGTTTTTT,CASSLTGPNTGELFF
TRBD1,TRBV10-3,NA,TRBJ1-5,TGTGCCATCAGTGAAAGACAGGGTTTCAGTCAGCCCCAGCATTTT,CAISERQGFSQPQHF
TRBD2,TRBV18,NA,TRBJ2-7,TGTGCCAGCTCACCCCTAGCGGATGCGTACGAGCAGTACTTC,CASSPLADAYEQYF
NA,TRBV5-8,NA,TRBJ1-2,TGTGCCAGCAGCCCCCGGGCAGGGGCACCCTATGGCTACACCTTC,CASSPRAGAPYGYTF
NA,TRBV29-1,NA,TRBJ2-4,TGCAGCGGCCGGGTTGGGGGATTAGCCAAAAACATTCAGTACTTC,CSGRVGGLAKNIQYF
NA,TRBV11-2,NA,TRBJ2-7,TGTGCCAGCAGCTCGCTACAGGGAAACGAGCAGTACTTC,CASSSLQGNEQYF
NA,TRBV2,NA,TRBJ1-4,TGTGCCAGCACCTGGGATGCAACTAATGAAAAACTGTTTTTT,CASTWDATNEKLFF
NA,TRBV28,NA,TRBJ2-5,TGTGCCAGCAGTTTCCAACAGGGTCGGCAAGAGACCCAGTACTTC,CASSFQQGRQETQYF
NA,TRBV5-1,NA,TRBJ2-7,TGCGCCAGCAGCTTGGGGGACTCTCTTAGATTCTACGAGCAGTACTTC,CASSLGDSLRFYEQYF
TRBD2,TRBV5-6,NA,TRBJ2-3,TGTGCCAGCAGCTTCGTTGATAGGCTAGCGGGAGATACGCAGTATTTT,CASSFVDRLAGDTQYF
NA,TRBV7-7,once,TRBJ2-5,TGTGCTAGCAGTTCGGGGGCCTTAGGGACCCAGTACTTC,CASSSGALGTQYF
TRBD1,TRBV5-1,once,TRBJ1-1,TGCGCCAGCAGCAAAGGACAGGGTGGTGAAGCTTTCTTT,CASSKGQGGEAFF
NA,TRBV7-2,NA,TRBJ1-5,TGTGCCAGCAGAGAATCAGCTCAGCCCCAGCATTTT,CASRESAQPQHF
NA,TRBV18,NA,TRBJ1-6,TGTGCCAGCTCACCTTTGGGGGGCTCCTATAATTCACCCCTCCACTTT,CASSPLGGSYNSPLHF
NA,TRBV20-1,NA,TRBJ2-7,TGCAGTGCTAGGGGGCCGAGGGAGCAGTACTTC,CSARGPREQYF
NA,TRBV5-5,NA,TRBJ1-5,TGTGCCAGCAGCTTGCAAAGCAATCAGCCCCAGCATTTT,CASSLQSNQPQHF
TRBD1,TRBV10-3,NA,TRBJ1-4,TGTGCCACCTCCGGGACAGGGTTTGAAAAACTGTTTTTT,CATSGTGFEKLFF
NA,TRBV18,NA,TRBJ2-7,TGTGCCAGCTCACCGGACGGCGTAAGTAGGGACTTC,CASSPDGVSRDF
NA,TRBV5-1,NA,TRBJ2-3,TGCGCCAGCAGCTTATCCACAGATACGCAGTATTTT,CASSLSTDTQYF
TRBD2,TRBV4-1,NA,TRBJ2-2,TGCGCCAGCAGCCAAGGACTAGCGGGGGAAGTCGGGGAGCTGTTTTTT,CASSQGLAGEVGELFF
TRBD2,TRBV7-8,NA,TRBJ2-5,TGTGCCAGCAGCACCAAACTAGCGGGCTGGATTCAAGAGACCCAGTACTTC,CASSTKLAGWIQETQYF